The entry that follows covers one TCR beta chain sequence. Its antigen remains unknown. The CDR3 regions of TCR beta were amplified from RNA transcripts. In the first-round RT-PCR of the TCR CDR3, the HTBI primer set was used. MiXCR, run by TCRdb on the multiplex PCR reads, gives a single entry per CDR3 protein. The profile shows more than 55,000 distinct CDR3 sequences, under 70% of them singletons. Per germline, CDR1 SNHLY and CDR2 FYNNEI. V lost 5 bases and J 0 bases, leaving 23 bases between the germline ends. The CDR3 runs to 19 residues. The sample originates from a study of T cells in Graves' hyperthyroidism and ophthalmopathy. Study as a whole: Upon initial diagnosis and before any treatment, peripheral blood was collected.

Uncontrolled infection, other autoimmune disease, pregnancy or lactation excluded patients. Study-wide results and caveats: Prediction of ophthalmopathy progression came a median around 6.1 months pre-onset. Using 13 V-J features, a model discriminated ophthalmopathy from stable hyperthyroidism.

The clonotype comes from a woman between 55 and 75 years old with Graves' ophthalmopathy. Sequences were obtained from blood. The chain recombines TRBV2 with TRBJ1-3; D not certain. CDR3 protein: CASSQGPSGEGLSGNTIYF. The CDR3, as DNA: TGTGCCAGCAGTCAAGGACCTAGCGGGGAGGGTCTCTCTGGAAACACCATATATTTT.